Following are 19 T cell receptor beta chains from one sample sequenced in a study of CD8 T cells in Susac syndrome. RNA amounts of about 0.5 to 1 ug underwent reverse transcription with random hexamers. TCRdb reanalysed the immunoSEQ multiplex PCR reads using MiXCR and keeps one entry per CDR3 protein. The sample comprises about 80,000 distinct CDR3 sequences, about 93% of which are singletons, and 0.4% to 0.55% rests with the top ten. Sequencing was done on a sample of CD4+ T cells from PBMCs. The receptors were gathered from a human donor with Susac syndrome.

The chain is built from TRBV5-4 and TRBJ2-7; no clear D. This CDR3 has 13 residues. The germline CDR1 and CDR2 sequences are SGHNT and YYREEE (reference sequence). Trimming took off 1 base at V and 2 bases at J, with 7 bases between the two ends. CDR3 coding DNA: TGTGCCAGCAGCTTGAGAGACACCTACGAGCAGTACTTC. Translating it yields CASSLRDTYEQYF.

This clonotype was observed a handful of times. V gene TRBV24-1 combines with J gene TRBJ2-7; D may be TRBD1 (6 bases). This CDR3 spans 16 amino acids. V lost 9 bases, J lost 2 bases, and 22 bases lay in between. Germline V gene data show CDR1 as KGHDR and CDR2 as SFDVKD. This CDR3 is CATPPARTEETYEQYF. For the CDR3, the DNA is TGTGCCACCCCGCCGGCCCGGACAGAAGAAACCTACGAGCAGTACTTC.

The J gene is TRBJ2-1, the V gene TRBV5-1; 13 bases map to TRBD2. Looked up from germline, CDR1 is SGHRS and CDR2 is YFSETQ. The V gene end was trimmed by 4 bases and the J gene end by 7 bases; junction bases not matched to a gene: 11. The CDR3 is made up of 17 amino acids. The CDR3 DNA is TGCGCCAGCAGCACGACGGGGACTAGCGGGATATGGAATGAGCAGTTCTTC. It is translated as CASSTTGTSGIWNEQFF.

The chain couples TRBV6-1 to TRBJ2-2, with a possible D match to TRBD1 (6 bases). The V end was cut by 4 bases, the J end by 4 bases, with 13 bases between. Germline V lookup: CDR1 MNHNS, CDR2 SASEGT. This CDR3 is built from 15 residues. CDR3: CASSVRGHFTGELFF. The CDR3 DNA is TGTGCCAGCAGTGTGAGGGGACACTTCACCGGGGAGCTGTTTTTT.

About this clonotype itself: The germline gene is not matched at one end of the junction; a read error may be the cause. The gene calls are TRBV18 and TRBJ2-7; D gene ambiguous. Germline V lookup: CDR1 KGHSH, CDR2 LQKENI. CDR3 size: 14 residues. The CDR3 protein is CASSQRGSSYEQYF. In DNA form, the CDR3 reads TGTGCCAGTTCACAGCGTGGAAGCTCCTACGAGCAGTACTTC.

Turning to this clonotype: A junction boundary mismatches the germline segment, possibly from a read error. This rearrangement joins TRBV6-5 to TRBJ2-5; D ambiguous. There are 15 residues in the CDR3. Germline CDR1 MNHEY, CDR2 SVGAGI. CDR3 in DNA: TGTGCCAGCAGATACTCTTGGGCCTCACAAGAGACCCAGTACTTC. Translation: CASRYSWASQETQYF.

The CDR3 is CSVEGEFPRTNHNEQFF. The CDR3 DNA reads TGCAGCGTTGAAGGTGAATTCCCGAGAACTAACCACAATGAGCAGTTCTTC. The chain links TRBV29-1 to TRBJ2-1; D is unclear. The germline V gene has CDR1 SQVTM and CDR2 ANQGSEA. The CDR3 loop spans 17 amino acids. V lost 1 base and J lost 5, with 21 bases in between.

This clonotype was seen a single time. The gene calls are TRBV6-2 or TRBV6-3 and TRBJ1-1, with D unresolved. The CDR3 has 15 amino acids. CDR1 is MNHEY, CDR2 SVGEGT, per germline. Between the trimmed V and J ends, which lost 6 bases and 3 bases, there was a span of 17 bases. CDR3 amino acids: CASRPAAGGYTEAFF. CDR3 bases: TGTGCCAGCAGACCTGCCGCTGGCGGATACACTGAAGCTTTCTTT.

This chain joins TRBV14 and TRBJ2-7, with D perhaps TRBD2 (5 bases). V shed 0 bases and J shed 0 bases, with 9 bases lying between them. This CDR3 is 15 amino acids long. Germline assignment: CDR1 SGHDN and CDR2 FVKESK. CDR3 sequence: CASSQERTYSYEQYF. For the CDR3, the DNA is TGTGCCAGCAGCCAAGAAAGGACTTACTCCTACGAGCAGTACTTC.

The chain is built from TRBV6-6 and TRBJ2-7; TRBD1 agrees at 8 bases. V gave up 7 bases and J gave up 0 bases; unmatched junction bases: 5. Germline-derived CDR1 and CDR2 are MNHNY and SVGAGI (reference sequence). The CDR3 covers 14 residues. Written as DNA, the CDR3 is TGTGCCAGCAAACGGACAGGGAGCTCCTACGAGCAGTACTTC. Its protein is CASKRTGSSYEQYF.

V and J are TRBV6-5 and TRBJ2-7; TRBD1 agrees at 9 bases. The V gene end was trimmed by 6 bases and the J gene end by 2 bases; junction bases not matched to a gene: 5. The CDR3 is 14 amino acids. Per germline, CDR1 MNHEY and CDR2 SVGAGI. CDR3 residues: CASRPGQGTYEQYF. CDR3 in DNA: TGTGCCAGCAGGCCGGGACAGGGCACCTACGAGCAGTACTTC.

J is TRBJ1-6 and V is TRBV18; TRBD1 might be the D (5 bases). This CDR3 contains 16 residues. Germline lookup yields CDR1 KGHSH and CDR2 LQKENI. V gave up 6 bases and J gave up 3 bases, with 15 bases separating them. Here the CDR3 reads CASSPRDKIYNSPLHF. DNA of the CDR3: TGTGCCAGCTCCCCCAGGGATAAGATCTATAATTCACCCCTCCACTTT. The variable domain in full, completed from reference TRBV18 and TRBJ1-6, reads NAGVMQNPRHLVRRRGQEARLRCSPMKGHSHVYWYRQLPEEGLKFMVYLQKENIIDESGMPKERFSAEFPKEGPSILRIQQVVRGDSAAYFCASSPRDKIYNSPLHFGNGTRLTVT.

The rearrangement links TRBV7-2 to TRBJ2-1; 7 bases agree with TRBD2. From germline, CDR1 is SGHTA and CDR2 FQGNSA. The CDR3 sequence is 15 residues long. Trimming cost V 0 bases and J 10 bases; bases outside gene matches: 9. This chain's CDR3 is CASSLAGGLSWEQFF. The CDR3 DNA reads TGTGCCAGCAGCTTAGCGGGGGGGTTATCCTGGGAGCAGTTCTTC.

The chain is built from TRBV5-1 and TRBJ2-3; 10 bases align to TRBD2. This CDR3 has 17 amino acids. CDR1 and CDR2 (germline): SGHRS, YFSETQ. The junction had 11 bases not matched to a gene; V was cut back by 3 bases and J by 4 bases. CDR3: CASSSRAGGLTADTQYF. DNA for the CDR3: TGCGCCAGCAGCTCAAGAGCGGGGGGGCTGACGGCAGATACGCAGTATTTT.

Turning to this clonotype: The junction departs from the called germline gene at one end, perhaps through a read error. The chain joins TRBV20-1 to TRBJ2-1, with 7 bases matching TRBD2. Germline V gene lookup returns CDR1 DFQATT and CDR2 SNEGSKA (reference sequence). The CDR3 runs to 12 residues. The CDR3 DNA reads TGCAGTGCTAGAAGGGAGGGCCAGCCGGGCATCTTC. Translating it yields CSARREGQPGIF.

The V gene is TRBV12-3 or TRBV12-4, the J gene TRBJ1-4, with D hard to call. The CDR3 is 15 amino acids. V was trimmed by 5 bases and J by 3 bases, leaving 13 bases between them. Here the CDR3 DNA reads TGTGCCAGCAGTCCTGGACGGAGAGCTAATGAAAAACTGTTTTTT. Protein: CASSPGRRANEKLFF.

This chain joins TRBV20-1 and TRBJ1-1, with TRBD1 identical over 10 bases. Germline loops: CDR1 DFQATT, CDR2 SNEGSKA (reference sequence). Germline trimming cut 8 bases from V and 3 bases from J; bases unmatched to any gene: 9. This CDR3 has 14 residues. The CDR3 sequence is CSTEGTGDDTEAFF. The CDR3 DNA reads TGCAGTACCGAAGGGACAGGGGATGACACTGAAGCTTTCTTT.

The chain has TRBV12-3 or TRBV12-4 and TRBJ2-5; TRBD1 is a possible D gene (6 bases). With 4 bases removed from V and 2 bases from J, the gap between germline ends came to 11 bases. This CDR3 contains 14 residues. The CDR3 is CASSSRGFQETQYF. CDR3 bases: TGTGCCAGCAGTTCCAGGGGCTTTCAAGAGACCCAGTACTTC.

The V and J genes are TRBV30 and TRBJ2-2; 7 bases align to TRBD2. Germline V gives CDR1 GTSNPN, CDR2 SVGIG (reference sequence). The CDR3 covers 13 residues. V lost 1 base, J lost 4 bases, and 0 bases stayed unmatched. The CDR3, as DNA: TGTGCCTGGAGTGGGGAGGGCACCGGGGAGCTGTTTTTT. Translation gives CAWSGEGTGELFF.